These T cell receptor beta chains were read from a single sample in a study of OX40 agonist ivuxolimab in advanced cancers. This table comes from immunoSEQ multiplex PCR, and its TCRdb copy is limited to in-frame clones, with some not included. The sample contains some 66,000 clones, around nine tenths of which appear only once. The source material was CD4+ or CD8+ T cells sorted from blood, sampled in a trial of the OX40 agonist ivuxolimab. The receptors were sampled from an adult with an advanced solid tumor such as melanoma, head and neck, liver or kidney cancer. CDR3s include the opening cysteine and the closing phenylalanine or tryptophan. A D gene is named only where the DNA matches it firmly.

J	V	D	CDR3
TRBJ2-1	TRBV6-1	-	CASSEALGRAFSNEQFF
TRBJ2-7	TRBV30	-	CAWSPLRRDPYEQYF
TRBJ2-5	TRBV5-4	TRBD2	CASSLGTSGAQETQYF
TRBJ2-1	TRBV5-1	TRBD2	CASSLELAGVDEQFF
TRBJ1-5	TRBV19	TRBD1	CASSTGTGGGQPQHF
TRBJ2-4	TRBV11-3	-	CASSLVQGVVAKNIQYF
TRBJ2-5	TRBV5-1	TRBD2	CASSLAGGTIQETQYF
TRBJ1-1	TRBV21-1	-	CASSKGGETGVEAFF
TRBJ2-7	TRBV14	TRBD2	CASSPLAATPYEQYF
TRBJ2-3	TRBV4-3	TRBD1	CASSQEGGPSTDTQYF
TRBJ2-5	TRBV19	-	CASSRGQAQETQYF
TRBJ1-1	TRBV14	-	CASSRYGGNTEAFF
TRBJ1-2	TRBV5-1	TRBD1	CASSLRQGADYGYTF
TRBJ2-1	TRBV2	-	CASSELVRQFF
TRBJ1-5	TRBV5-4	-	CASSQEVGQPQHF
TRBJ2-7	TRBV7-2	-	CASSRLQLTSYEQYF
TRBJ2-5	TRBV7-2	TRBD2	CASSKRAGGGGETQYF
TRBJ1-5	TRBV10-3	-	CAIGAGDQPQHF
TRBJ2-1	TRBV6-5	TRBD2	CASRQGTSGYNEQFF
TRBJ2-7	TRBV2	-	CASSTGSWEQYF
TRBJ2-3	TRBV6-1	-	CASSEGRGSDTQYF
TRBJ2-1	TRBV29-1	TRBD2	CSVAGTSGNPWGNEQFF
TRBJ2-1	TRBV5-1	-	CASSLDMVNRFF
TRBJ1-2	TRBV10-3	TRBD1	CAISEGGQGYGYTF
TRBJ2-6	TRBV5-1	-	CASSLESGANVLTF
TRBJ1-1	TRBV5-4	-	CASSPTGLLGNTEAFF
TRBJ2-1	TRBV5-1	-	CASGEHKARLDEQFF
TRBJ1-2	TRBV7-9	-	CASSLDTDYGYTF
TRBJ1-1	TRBV11-2	TRBD1	CASSSPTGAPLNTEAFF
TRBJ1-2	TRBV11-2	-	CASSKEVGGAYGYTF
TRBJ2-1	TRBV2	TRBD2	CASSEILAGSDEQFF
TRBJ1-6	TRBV5-1	TRBD1	CASSYVLGTANSPLHF
TRBJ1-4	TRBV2	-	CASARGGNEKLFF
TRBJ2-1	TRBV6-1	TRBD2	CASSEGLAGVREQFF
TRBJ2-2	TRBV19	-	CASRTLGGPNTGELFF
TRBJ2-5	TRBV6-6	-	CASASFQETQYF